This T cell receptor (beta chain) was identified during a study of T-cell memory formation after mild COVID-19. The wider study: Clustering of TCRs was largely donor specific.

In its sample, this clonotype was seen many times. Antigen: not known. Constant-segment primers and 5'RACE yielded cDNA libraries for TCR alpha and TCR beta, each carrying sample barcodes and UMIs. TCRdb re-called the 5' RACE reads through MiXCR, storing one row per CDR3 protein. The sample comprises approximately 570,000 distinct CDR3 sequences, approximately 18% of which are singletons, and about 12% rests with the top ten. Study-wide results and caveats: Second-wave clones with a day 37 peak had unconfirmed SARS-CoV-2 specificity. Those CD4+ clones that contracted were mainly in CM and EM (CD8+ ones in EMRA).

Germline assignment: CDR1 SGHRS and CDR2 YFSETQ. The CDR3 loop spans 14 amino acids. Germline trimming cut 4 bases from V and 3 bases from J; bases unmatched to any gene: 3. This TCR derives from an adult woman who had mild COVID-19 (a few samples of this study predate the infection). Cell type and time point are not known. The sequenced sample was PBMCs or a T cell subset sorted from them (not recorded which). The V gene is TRBV5-1, the J gene TRBJ2-7, with TRBD2 matching over 11 bases. CDR3: CASSIGTSGYEQYF. CDR3 DNA: TGCGCCAGCAGCATCGGGACTAGCGGCTACGAGCAGTACTTC.